This entry features one TCR beta chain sequence. This sample was taken from a study of blood T cell repertoires in COVID-19. Study-wide context: Acute and convalescent COVID-19 samples came from the United States, Italy and Spain.

Individuals drawn from approximately 26 US areas were about 18 to 90 years old. Some clones are missing from TCRdb's copy, which holds only in-frame ones; the method was immunoSEQ multiplex PCR. The sample carries hundreds of thousands of clones, 87% recorded once. The sequenced material came from PBMCs or T cells enriched from blood (not recorded which). This clonotype originated in a woman younger than 45 who had recovered from COVID-19.

The CDR3 coding sequence is TGTGCCATCAGTGAGTCCCTACCGGGACAGGCTAACTATGGCTACACCTTC. It translates to CAISESLPGQANYGYTF. V usage is TRBV10-3 and J usage is TRBJ1-2; TRBD1 matches 8 bases. The CDR3 runs to 17 residues. CDR1 is ENHRY and CDR2 is SYGVKD in the germline V gene. V dropped 0 bases and J dropped 0; count of bases not matched to a gene: 6.